Listed here is a single T cell receptor (beta chain). What it binds is unknown. TCRdb reanalysed the reads using MiXCR and keeps one entry per CDR3 protein. The data hold hundreds of thousands of distinct CDR3 sequences, with 33% observed a single time. Trimming cost V 3 bases and J 9 bases; bases outside gene matches: 14. Germline lookup yields CDR1 SGHNT and CDR2 YYREEE (reference sequence). This CDR3 contains 16 residues. The entry originates in a study of T cell repertoires in cytomegalovirus infection. The sample was cultured PBMCs, taken from culture after CMV antigen stimulation. This clonotype was obtained from a human donor in good health (CMV status not recorded). Some clones in this sample may be carry-over from other donors' samples. This chain joins TRBV5-4 and TRBJ2-1; 8 bases are shared with TRBD1. DNA of the CDR3: TGTGCCAGCAGCTCGGATGGGTCAGGGGGCTCAGGTGAGCAGTTCTTC. This sequence encodes CASSSDGSGGSGEQFF.